The present entry profiles one TCR beta chain with its context. The junction shows a germline mismatch at one end, possibly a read error. This entry belongs to a study of metastatic and nonmetastatic thyroid tumors. Patients had received no treatment of any kind before thyroid surgery. CDR3 length: 14 amino acids. From germline, CDR1 is MRHNA and CDR2 SNTAGT. MiXCR re-clonotyped the PCR reads for TCRdb. The repertoire consists of approximately 21,000 clones, with around 16% occurring once and the leading ten covering under 25%. The chain uses TRBV6-4 and TRBJ2-3, with TRBD1 matching 10 bases. Sequencing used blood. The TCR comes from a male donor with papillary thyroid cancer or a benign thyroid nodule (not recorded which). Some clones in this sample may be carry-over from other donors' samples. The CDR3: CASSDRQGADTQYF. Written as DNA, the CDR3 is TGCGCCAGCAGTGACAGACAGGGGGCTGATACGCAGTATTTT.